Given below is one T cell receptor (beta chain) in context. V lost 0 bases and J 4 bases, leaving 11 bases between the germline ends. Germline V gene lookup returns CDR1 SGHNT and CDR2 YYREEE (reference sequence). The CDR3 is 15 amino acids. The data were obtained in a study of STAT5B mutations in CD4+ large granular lymphocyte leukemia. Controls came from buffy coats of healthy blood donors. Only in-frame clones appear in the TCRdb table, and some are missing; sequencing was by immunoSEQ multiplex PCR. This sample has some 32,000 clones, with just under 75% found just once. This chain connects TRBV5-4 to TRBJ1-3; no clear D gene. The TCR originated in a human donor in good health. The source material was CD4+ T cells from blood buffy coats. CDR3 in DNA: TGTGCCAGCAGCTTGGACACGGGAAGGGGAAACACCATATATTTT. This encodes CASSLDTGRGNTIYF.